The clone carrying this TCR beta chain was seen repeatedly, ten times or more. The antigen remains undetermined. A quantitative 5'-RACE method, one with molecular barcodes, was used to make TCR beta libraries. A single record per CDR3 protein comes from TCRdb applying MiXCR to the 5' RACE reads. This table has 450,000 to 550,000 distinct CDR3 sequences, about 5.4% appearing once. Trimming stripped 2 bases from V and 8 bases from J, with 6 bases between. This CDR3 has 12 residues. CDR1 and CDR2 (germline): LGHDT, YNNKEL (reference sequence). This record belongs to a study of CD8 T cells in ankylosing spondylitis. Points from the study as a whole: CD8+ by phenotype, disease-linked clones were relatively rare in peripheral blood. Seven to nine highly homologous variants formed a TCR beta motif that appeared characteristic of ankylosing spondylitis blood. Reportedly, matched ankylosing spondylitis synovial fluid was significantly enriched for disease-linked clones. Reactive arthritis synovial fluid and blood previously showed some of these motif variants.

Material for sequencing was blood, either unsorted or a sorted T cell fraction (not recorded which). This sequence originates from a male donor with ankylosing spondylitis. The rearrangement uses TRBV3-1 and TRBJ2-2; D gene ambiguous. CDR3 in amino acids: CASSQIEGELFF. Written as DNA, the CDR3 is TGTGCCAGCAGCCAAATTGAGGGGGAGCTGTTTTTT.